Listed below are T cell receptor beta chains from one sample, sequenced in a study of response to subunit inactivated influenza vaccine. Each CDR3 protein is one row after TCRdb ran MiXCR on the RT-PCR reads. The table has 400,000 to 650,000 distinct CDR3 sequences, around 7.7% seen once. This material consisted of PBMCs from blood, taken 23 months after vaccination. The receptors were gathered from a man aged 45-69 years who received an inactivated influenza vaccine. CDR3s include the opening cysteine and the closing phenylalanine or tryptophan. D genes are given only for firm matches. A row's size may be missing; if present it is once, few, many or a size class.

D: TRBD1; size: many; V: TRBV4-2; J: TRBJ2-7; DNA: TGTGCCAGCAGCCAAGTGGGACAGGGGATCGGGCCCTACGAGCAGTACTTC; CDR3: CASSQVGQGIGPYEQYF
D: TRBD1; size: .; V: TRBV24-1; J: TRBJ2-7; DNA: TGTGCCACCAGCGCCCGGACAGGGTCCTACGAGCAGTACTTC; CDR3: CATSARTGSYEQYF
D: .; size: few; V: TRBV27; J: TRBJ1-4; DNA: TGTGCCAGCAGTTTGGGGTGGGCGGGCAAACTGTTTTTT; CDR3: CASSLGWAGKLFF
D: .; size: many; V: TRBV4-1; J: TRBJ2-4; DNA: TGCGCCAGCAGCCAAGGAATTGACAGGACCAAAAACATTCAGTACTTC; CDR3: CASSQGIDRTKNIQYF
D: .; size: few; V: TRBV18; J: TRBJ2-7; DNA: TGTGCCAGCTCACCACCGTACGGCTCCTACGAGCAGTACTTC; CDR3: CASSPPYGSYEQYF
D: .; size: many; V: TRBV5-1; J: TRBJ2-7; DNA: TGCGCCAGCAGCTTATCTAGCGCGTCCTACGAGCAGTACTTC; CDR3: CASSLSSASYEQYF
D: TRBD1; size: few; V: TRBV19; J: TRBJ2-2; DNA: TGTGCCAGTAGCCCCGACAGGGGGCGCGTGACCGGGGAGCTGTTTTTT; CDR3: CASSPDRGRVTGELFF
D: .; size: many; V: TRBV5-1; J: TRBJ2-3; DNA: TGCGCCAGCAGCTGGACCGACAGCACAGATACGCAGTATTTT; CDR3: CASSWTDSTDTQYF
D: .; size: many; V: TRBV30; J: TRBJ1-1; DNA: TGTGCCTGGAGTGACTTATCTGAAGCTTTCTTT; CDR3: CAWSDLSEAFF
D: TRBD2; size: .; V: TRBV12-3/TRBV12-4; J: TRBJ2-7; DNA: TGTGCCAGCAGTTTGTCTGCGGGGGGGCACTACGAGCAGTACTTC; CDR3: CASSLSAGGHYEQYF
D: .; size: many; V: TRBV4-3; J: TRBJ1-4; DNA: TGCGCCAGCAGCCAAGAGGACAATGAAAAACTGTTTTTT; CDR3: CASSQEDNEKLFF
D: .; size: few; V: TRBV20-1; J: TRBJ1-1; DNA: TGCAGTGCTCCCGATGGCCGGAACACTGAAGCTTTCTTT; CDR3: CSAPDGRNTEAFF